The following is a T cell receptor (beta chain) sequence with its context. Its antigen is still unknown. 13 Jbeta primers and 60 Vbeta primers were used for the PCR. The protocol was immunoSEQ multiplex PCR, while the TCRdb copy is restricted to in-frame clones and leaves out a portion. Of 200,000 to 250,000 clones detected, 82% appear once; the ten largest clones hold 4.5% to 6%. This sample was included in a study of cytomegalovirus exposure and HLA in healthy donors. Overall study findings and caveats: The investigators catalogued 150 to 200 TCR beta chains as cytomegalovirus-associated. Roughly uniform sequencing depth across donors was assumed, possibly incorrectly. Prior analysis indicated that the majority of TCR beta V segments exhibited productivity approximately 87% or approximately 30% of the time.

The receptor comes from a woman aged 35 to 49 in good health and CMV-seropositive. The specimen sequenced was PBMCs.

The CDR3 region has the DNA TGTGCCAGCAGTTTCGATCGGGACTCCCAAGAGACCCAGTACTTC. The encoded protein is CASSFDRDSQETQYF. This chain links TRBV5-4 with TRBJ2-5, with TRBD2 as a possible D gene (6 bases). The germline V gene has CDR1 SGHNT and CDR2 YYREEE (reference sequence). This CDR3 spans 15 amino acids. The V and J ends lost 5 bases and 1 base respectively, with 15 bases between them. The full variable domain, in which reference TRBV5-4 and TRBJ2-5 provide the parts outside the CDR3, is ETGVTQSPTHLIKTRGQQVTLRCSSQSGHNTVSWYQQALGQGPQFIFQYYREEENGRGNFPPRFSGLQFPNYSSELNVNALELDDSALYLCASSFDRDSQETQYFGPGTRLLVL.